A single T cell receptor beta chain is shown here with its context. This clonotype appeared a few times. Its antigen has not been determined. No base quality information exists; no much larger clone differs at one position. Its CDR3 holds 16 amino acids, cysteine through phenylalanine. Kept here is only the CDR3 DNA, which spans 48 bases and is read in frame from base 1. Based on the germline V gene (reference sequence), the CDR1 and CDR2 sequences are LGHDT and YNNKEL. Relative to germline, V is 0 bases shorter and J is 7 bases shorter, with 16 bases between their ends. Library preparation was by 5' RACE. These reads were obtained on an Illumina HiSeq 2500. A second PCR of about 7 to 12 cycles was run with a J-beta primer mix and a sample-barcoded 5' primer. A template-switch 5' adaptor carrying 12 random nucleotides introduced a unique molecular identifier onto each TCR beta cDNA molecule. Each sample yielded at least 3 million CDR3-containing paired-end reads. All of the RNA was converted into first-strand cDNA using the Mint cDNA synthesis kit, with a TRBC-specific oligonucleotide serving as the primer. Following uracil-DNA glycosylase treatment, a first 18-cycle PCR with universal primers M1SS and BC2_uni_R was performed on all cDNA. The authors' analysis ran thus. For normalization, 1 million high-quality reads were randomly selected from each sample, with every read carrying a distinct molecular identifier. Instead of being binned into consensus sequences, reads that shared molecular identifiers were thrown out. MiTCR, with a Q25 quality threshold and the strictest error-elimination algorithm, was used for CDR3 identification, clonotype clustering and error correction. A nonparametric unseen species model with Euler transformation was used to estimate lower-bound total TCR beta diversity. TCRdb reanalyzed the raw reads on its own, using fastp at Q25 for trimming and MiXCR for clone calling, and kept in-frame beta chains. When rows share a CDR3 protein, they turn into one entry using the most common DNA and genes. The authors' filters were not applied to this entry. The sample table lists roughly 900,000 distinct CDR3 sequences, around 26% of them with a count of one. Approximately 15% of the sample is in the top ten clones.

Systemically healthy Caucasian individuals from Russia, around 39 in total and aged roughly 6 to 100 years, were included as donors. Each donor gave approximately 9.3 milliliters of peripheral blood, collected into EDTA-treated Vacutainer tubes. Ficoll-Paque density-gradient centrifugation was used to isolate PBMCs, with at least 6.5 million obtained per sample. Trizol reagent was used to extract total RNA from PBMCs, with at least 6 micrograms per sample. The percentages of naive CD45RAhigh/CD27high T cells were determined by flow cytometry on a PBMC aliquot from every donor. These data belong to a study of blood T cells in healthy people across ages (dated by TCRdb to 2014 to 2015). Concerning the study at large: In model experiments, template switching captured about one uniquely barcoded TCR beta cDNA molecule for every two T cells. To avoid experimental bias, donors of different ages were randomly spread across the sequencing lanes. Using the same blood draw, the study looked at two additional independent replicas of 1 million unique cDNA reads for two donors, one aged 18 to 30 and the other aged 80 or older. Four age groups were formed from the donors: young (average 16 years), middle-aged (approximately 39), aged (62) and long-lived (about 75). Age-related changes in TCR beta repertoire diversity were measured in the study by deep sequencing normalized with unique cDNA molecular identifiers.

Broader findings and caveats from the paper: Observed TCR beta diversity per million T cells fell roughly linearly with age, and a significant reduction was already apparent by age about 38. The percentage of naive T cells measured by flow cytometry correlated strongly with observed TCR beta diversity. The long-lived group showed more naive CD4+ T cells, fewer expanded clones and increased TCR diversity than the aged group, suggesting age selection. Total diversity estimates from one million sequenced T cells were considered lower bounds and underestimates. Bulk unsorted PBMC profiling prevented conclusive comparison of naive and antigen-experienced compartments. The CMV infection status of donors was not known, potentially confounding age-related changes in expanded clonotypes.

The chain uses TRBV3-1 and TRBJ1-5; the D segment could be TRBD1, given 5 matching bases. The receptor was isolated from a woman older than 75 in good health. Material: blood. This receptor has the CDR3 CASSQDPQVRVQPQHF. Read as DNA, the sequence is TGTGCCAGCAGCCAAGATCCCCAGGTCAGGGTCCAGCCCCAGCATTTT.